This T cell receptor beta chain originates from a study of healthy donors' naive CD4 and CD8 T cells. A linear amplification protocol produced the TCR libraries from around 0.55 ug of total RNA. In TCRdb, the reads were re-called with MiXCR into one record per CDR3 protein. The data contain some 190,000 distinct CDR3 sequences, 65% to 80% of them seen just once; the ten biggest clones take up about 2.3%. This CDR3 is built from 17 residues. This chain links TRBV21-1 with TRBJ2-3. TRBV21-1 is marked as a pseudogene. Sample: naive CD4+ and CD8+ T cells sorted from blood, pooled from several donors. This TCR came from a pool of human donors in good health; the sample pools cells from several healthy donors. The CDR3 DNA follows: TGTGCCAGCAGCAGAAGGCCGCCACTTCCCAGCACAGATACGCAGTATTTT. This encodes CASSRRPPLPSTDTQYF.